The subject of this entry is one T cell receptor (beta chain). After removal of 4 bases from V and 5 bases from J, the junction contained 7 bases not matched to a gene. CDR3 length: 13 amino acids. CDR1 SQVTM and CDR2 ANQGSEA come from the germline V gene. This sample was included in a study of control samples from healthy donors and cancer patients. Using immunoSEQ multiplex PCR, the repertoire was profiled, and TCRdb retains in-frame clones only, with some absent. The sample records around 100,000 clones, roughly 90% being singletons. The source is a human donor in good health. The donor label of this sample is uncertain. The chain uses TRBV29-1 and TRBJ2-5; 7 positions match TRBD2. Sequencing was performed on blood. Here the CDR3 DNA reads TGCAGCGTTGGCTGGGGGGGGAGGGAGACCCAGTACTTC. Residues: CSVGWGGRETQYF.